The source of this T cell receptor (beta chain) is a study of a mutant IDH1 vaccine in newly diagnosed glioma. Across the whole study: Treated patients showed a male proportion of around 62%, a female proportion of roughly 40%, and a mean age of around 40 years. Patients were pretreated with radiotherapy, temozolomide, or both, mostly both.

On this clone itself: Its antigen is undetermined.

CDR1 and CDR2 from the germline V gene are MDHEN and SYDVKM. This CDR3 is built from 16 residues. The V end lost 3 bases, the J end lost 0 bases, and 15 bases lay between the germline ends. Profiled with immunoSEQ multiplex PCR; TCRdb holds only in-frame clones, not every one. The sample yields about 32,000 clones, about 73% seen once. Time point: week 11, during vaccination. The study gave 300 ug of mutant IDH1 20-mer peptide per vaccine dose, with topical imiquimod. The TCR was taken from a man aged 25-45 years with glioma. The chain combines TRBV28 with TRBJ2-7; D is unresolved. The source material was PBMCs, sampled from a glioma patient whose treatment included an IDH1 peptide vaccine. The CDR3 protein is CASSFIPILGSYEQYF. The CDR3 DNA reads TGTGCCAGCAGTTTTATACCCATATTGGGCTCCTACGAGCAGTACTTC.